These T cell receptor beta chains were read from a single sample in a study of patients and donors after allogeneic stem cell transplantation. TCRdb reprocessed the RT-PCR reads with MiXCR, giving one entry per CDR3 protein. The table has about 960,000 distinct CDR3 sequences, around 17% seen once. The sequenced material came from blood, either unsorted or a sorted T cell fraction (not recorded which). All receptors derive from a human donor who was either an allogeneic HSCT recipient or a stem cell or donor lymphocyte infusion donor (not recorded which). It is not recorded whose cells these are; they may come from a transplant donor. CDR3s include the opening cysteine and the closing phenylalanine or tryptophan. The D gene is left open where the match is weak. Not every row has a clone size; where given, it reads once, few, many or a size class.

clone_size	j_call	d_call	v_call	cdr3_nt	cdr3_aa
.	TRBJ2-3	.	TRBV12-3/TRBV12-4	TGTGACAGCAGTTTAGTTGTGGCGGTCGGCACAGATACGCAGTATTTT	CDSSLVVAVGTDTQYF
few	TRBJ1-1	.	TRBV4-1	TGCGCCAGCAGCCCTGGTGGCGGGGGCGATAACACTGAAGCTTTCTTT	CASSPGGGGDNTEAFF
.	TRBJ2-1	.	TRBV4-2	TGTGCCAGCAGCCAATCGGAGTGGGGGACTGGGTACAATGAGCAGTTCTTC	CASSQSEWGTGYNEQFF
many	TRBJ2-3	TRBD1	TRBV20-1	TGCAGTGCTAGAAAACAACGGGACAGGAGAGACACAGATACGCAGTATTTT	CSARKQRDRRDTDTQYF
few	TRBJ2-7	TRBD1	TRBV3-1	TGTGCCAGCAGCCTGCTGGGACAGGGCAACGAGCAGTACTTC	CASSLLGQGNEQYF
few	TRBJ1-1	.	TRBV5-1	TGCGCCAGCAGCTTGGCCTACGTGAACACTGAAGCTTTCTTT	CASSLAYVNTEAFF
.	TRBJ2-5	TRBD2	TRBV18	TGTGCCAGCTCACCGGGGAGGGTAGCGCCAACCCAAGAGACCCAGTACTTC	CASSPGRVAPTQETQYF
.	TRBJ2-7	.	TRBV20-1	TGCAGTGCTACAAACACGGGGCCCTACGAGCAGTACTTC	CSATNTGPYEQYF
.	TRBJ2-5	.	TRBV5-1	TGCGCCAGCAGCATAGTTGGGGGGGCCCCGGAGACCCAGTACTTC	CASSIVGGAPETQYF
few	TRBJ1-1	.	TRBV9	TGTGCCAGCAGCTCCCGGGGGGGAGGTGAAGCTTTCTTT	CASSSRGGGEAFF